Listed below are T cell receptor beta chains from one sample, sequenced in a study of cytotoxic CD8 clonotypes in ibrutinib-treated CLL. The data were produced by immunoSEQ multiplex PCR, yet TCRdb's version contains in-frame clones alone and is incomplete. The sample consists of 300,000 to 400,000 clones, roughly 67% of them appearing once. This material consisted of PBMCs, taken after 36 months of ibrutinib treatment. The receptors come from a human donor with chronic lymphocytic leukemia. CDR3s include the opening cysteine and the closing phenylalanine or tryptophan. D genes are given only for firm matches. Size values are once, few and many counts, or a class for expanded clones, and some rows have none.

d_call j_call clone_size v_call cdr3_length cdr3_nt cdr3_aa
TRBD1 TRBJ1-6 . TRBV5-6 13 TGTGCCAGCAGCTTGCCGGGACAGTCACCCCTCCACTTT CASSLPGQSPLHF
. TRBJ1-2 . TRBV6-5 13 TGTGCCAGCAGCCGGGACCTCAACTATGGCTACACCTTC CASSRDLNYGYTF
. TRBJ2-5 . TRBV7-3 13 TGTGCCAGCAGCTTGGCGATCCAAGAGACCCAGTACTTC CASSLAIQETQYF
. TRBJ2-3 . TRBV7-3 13 TGTGCCAGCAGCCGGACAGTCTTGGATACGCAGTATTTT CASSRTVLDTQYF
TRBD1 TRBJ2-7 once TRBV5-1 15 TGCGCCAGCAGCTCCCCCGGGACAGGTCTCTACGAGCAGTACTTC CASSSPGTGLYEQYF
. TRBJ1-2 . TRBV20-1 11 TGCAGTGCTATACCCCGCGATGGCTACACCTTC CSAIPRDGYTF
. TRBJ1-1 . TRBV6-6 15 TGTGCCAGCAGTTACTCCTCTATGGGAGACACTGAAGCTTTCTTT CASSYSSMGDTEAFF
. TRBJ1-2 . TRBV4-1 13 TGCGCCAGCAGCCACCGCGGGGGGGGTGGCTACACCTTC CASSHRGGGGYTF
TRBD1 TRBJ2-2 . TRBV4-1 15 TGCGCCAGCAGCCAACCTGGGACAGCCACCGGGGAGCTGTTTTTT CASSQPGTATGELFF
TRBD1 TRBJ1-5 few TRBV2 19 TGTGCCAGCAGTGAACCAAGGCAGGGGGTGATAACTATGAATCAGCCCCAGCATTTT CASSEPRQGVITMNQPQHF
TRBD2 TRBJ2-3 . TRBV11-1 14 TGTGCCAGTTCAAGGCGGGGGAGGACAGATACGCAGTATTTT CASSRRGRTDTQYF
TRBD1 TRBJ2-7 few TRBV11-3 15 TGTGCCAGCAGCTTGCGAGGGGACAGGGCGCACGAGCAGTACTTC CASSLRGDRAHEQYF
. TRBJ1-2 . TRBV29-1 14 TGCAGCGTTGAAGTTTCGGTTTCTGGCTATGGCTACACCTTC CSVEVSVSGYGYTF
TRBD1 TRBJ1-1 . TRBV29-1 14 TGCAGCGTTGAAGCGTCAGGGGGCCACACTGAAGCTTTCTTT CSVEASGGHTEAFF
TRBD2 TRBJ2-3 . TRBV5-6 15 TGTGCCAGCGGTCAGCCGGGAGGGATCACAGATACGCAGTATTTT CASGQPGGITDTQYF
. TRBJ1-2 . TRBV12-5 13 TGTGCTAGTGGTTTGGAACCTTCGAGGGGAAGGGCCTTC CASGLEPSRGRAF
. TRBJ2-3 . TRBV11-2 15 TGTGCCAGCAGCTCACTAGTCCGAGGTTCTCATACGCAGTATTTT CASSSLVRGSHTQYF
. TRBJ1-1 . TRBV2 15 TGTGCCAGCAGTGAAACGGAGGGGTTCGGCCTTGAAGCTTTCTTT CASSETEGFGLEAFF
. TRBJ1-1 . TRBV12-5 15 TGTGCTAGTGGTTTATCAGGTCCCATGAACACTGAAGCTTTCTTT CASGLSGPMNTEAFF
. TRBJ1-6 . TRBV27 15 TGTGCCAGCAGTTTATCGGGGAATGGGAATTCACCCCTCCACTTT CASSLSGNGNSPLHF
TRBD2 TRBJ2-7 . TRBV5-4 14 TGTGCCAGCAGCGCAATAGCGGGAGGAAATGAGCAGTACTTC CASSAIAGGNEQYF
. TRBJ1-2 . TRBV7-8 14 TGTGCCAGCAGCTTAGACCACAGGACCTATGGCTACACCTTC CASSLDHRTYGYTF
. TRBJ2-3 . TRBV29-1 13 TGCAGCGTTGAACAGGGTGTGTCAGATACGCAGTATTTT CSVEQGVSDTQYF
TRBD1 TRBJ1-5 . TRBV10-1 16 TGCGCCAGCACCTCGGACAGGAACGATAGCAATCAGCCCCAGCATTTT CASTSDRNDSNQPQHF
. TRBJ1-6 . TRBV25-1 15 TGTGCCAGCAGCCTGGACAGCTCCTATAATTCACCCCTCCACTTT CASSLDSSYNSPLHF
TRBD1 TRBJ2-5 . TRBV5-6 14 TGTGCCAGCAGCCCATGGACAGGGGGAGAGACCCAGTACTTC CASSPWTGGETQYF
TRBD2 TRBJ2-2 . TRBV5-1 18 TGCGCCAGCAGTCACAGGACTAGCGGGGCCCCGAACACCGGGGAGCTGTTTTTT CASSHRTSGAPNTGELFF
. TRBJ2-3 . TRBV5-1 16 TGCGCCAGCTCCGACTCAGGGAGCGTTCTAACAGATACGCAGTATTTT CASSDSGSVLTDTQYF
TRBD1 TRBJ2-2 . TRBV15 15 TGTGCCATCTCTGAGGGGGCTGGCCCCACCGGGGAGCTGTTTTTT CAISEGAGPTGELFF